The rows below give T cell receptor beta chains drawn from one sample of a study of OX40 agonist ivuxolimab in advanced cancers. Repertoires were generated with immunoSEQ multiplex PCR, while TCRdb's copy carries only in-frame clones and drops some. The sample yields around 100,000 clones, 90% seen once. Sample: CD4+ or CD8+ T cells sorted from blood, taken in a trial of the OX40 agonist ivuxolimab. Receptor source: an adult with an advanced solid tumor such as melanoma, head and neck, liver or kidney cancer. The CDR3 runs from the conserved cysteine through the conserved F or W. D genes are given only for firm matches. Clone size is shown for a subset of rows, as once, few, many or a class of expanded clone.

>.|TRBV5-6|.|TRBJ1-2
TGTGCCAGCAGCTTGGACGGTACGAACTATGGCTACACCTTC
CASSLDGTNYGYTF
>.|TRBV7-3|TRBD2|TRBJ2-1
TGTGCCAGCAGCCTAGCGGGACCGGCCAAGGGTGAGCAGTTCTTC
CASSLAGPAKGEQFF
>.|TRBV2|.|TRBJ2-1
TGTGCCAGCAGTGAAAAATCGGGGCCAAACAATGAGCAGTTCTTC
CASSEKSGPNNEQFF
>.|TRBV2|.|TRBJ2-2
TGTGCCAGCAGTGGCGGGGGCTATGCCGGGGAGCTGTTTTTT
CASSGGGYAGELFF
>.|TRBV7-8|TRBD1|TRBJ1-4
TGTGCCAGCAGCCAAGGGACAGGGGTAAAGGGAGAAAAACTGTTTTTT
CASSQGTGVKGEKLFF
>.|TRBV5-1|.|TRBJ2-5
TGCGCCAGCAGCTTGGGTGGCGTACAAGAGACCCAGTACTTC
CASSLGGVQETQYF
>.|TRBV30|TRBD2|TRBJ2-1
TGTGCCTGGAGGCCACGAAGCGGGGGGGCCTACAATGAGCAGTTCTTC
CAWRPRSGGAYNEQFF
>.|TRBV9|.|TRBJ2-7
TGTGCCAGCAGCGTAGCGGAGCCGGGCGAGCAGTACTTC
CASSVAEPGEQYF
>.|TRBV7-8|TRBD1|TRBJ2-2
TGTGCCAGCAAACGGGGACAGGGGAACACCGGGGAGCTGTTTTTT
CASKRGQGNTGELFF
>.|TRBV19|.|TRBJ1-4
TGTGCCAGTAGGGGGCCGAATGAAAAACTGTTTTTT
CASRGPNEKLFF
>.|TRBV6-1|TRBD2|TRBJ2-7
TGTGCCAGCAGAAGACTAGCGGGAGTCGTCGAGCAGTACTTC
CASRRLAGVVEQYF
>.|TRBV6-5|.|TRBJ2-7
TGTGCCAGCAGTGAGCGGAACTCCTACGAGCAGTACTTC
CASSERNSYEQYF
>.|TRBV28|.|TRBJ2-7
TGTGCCAGCAGTTTAGAGACCCCAATGGTTCTCGACCGCTCCTACGAGCAGTACTTC
CASSLETPMVLDRSYEQYF
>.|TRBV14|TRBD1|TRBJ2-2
TGTGCCAGCAGCCAAGGTCTACTACAGGGGAAACCCGGGGAGCTGTTTTTT
CASSQGLLQGKPGELFF
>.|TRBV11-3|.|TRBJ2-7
TGTGCCAGCAGCTTAGGCGGGACCGGCTTCTACGAGCAGTACTTC
CASSLGGTGFYEQYF
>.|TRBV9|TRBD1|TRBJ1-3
TGTGCCAGCAGCCAGGGGACAGGCCCTGGAAACACCATATATTTT
CASSQGTGPGNTIYF
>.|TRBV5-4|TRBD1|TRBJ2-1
TGTGCCAGCAGCTCCTCCGGGACAGGGGGCTTAGATGAGCAGTTCTTC
CASSSSGTGGLDEQFF
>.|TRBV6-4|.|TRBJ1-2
TGTGCCAGCAGTGAGACTCCGGGGCGGGCTAGTGGCTACACCTTC
CASSETPGRASGYTF
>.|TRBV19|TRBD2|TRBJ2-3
TGTGCCAGTAGTAACCTAGCGGGGGGCACAGATACGCAGTATTTT
CASSNLAGGTDTQYF
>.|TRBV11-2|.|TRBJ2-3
TGTGCCAGCAGCTTAGGAGGGTACGATACGCAGTATTTT
CASSLGGYDTQYF
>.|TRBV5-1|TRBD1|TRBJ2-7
TGCGCCAGCAGCCGGTCGGGACAGGCCTCTATAGAGCAGTACTTC
CASSRSGQASIEQYF
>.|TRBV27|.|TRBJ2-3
TGTGCCAGCAAGGACTTGGGCGTCGATACGCAGTATTTT
CASKDLGVDTQYF
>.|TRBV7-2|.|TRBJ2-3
TGTGCCAGCAGCTTAGCGATCGGGGCGGATACGCAGTATTTT
CASSLAIGADTQYF
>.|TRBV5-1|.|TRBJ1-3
TGCGCCAGCAGGCCGGAGGGAAGCTCTGGAAACACCATATATTTT
CASRPEGSSGNTIYF
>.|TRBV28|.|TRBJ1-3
TGTGCCAGCAGTTTAGAACTCTCTGGAAACACCATATATTTT
CASSLELSGNTIYF
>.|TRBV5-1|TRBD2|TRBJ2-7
TGCGCCAGCAGCTTTGGGAGGGGCGGCCCTTTAGAGCAGTACTTC
CASSFGRGGPLEQYF
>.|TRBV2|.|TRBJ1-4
TGTGCCAGCAAGGGGTTCGTCGATGAAAAACTGTTTTTT
CASKGFVDEKLFF
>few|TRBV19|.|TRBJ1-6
TGTGCCAGTAGTCCCGCCCCGTTGGGTAATTCACCCCTCCACTTT
CASSPAPLGNSPLHF
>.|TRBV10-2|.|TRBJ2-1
TGCGCCAGCAGTGAGTCTTACTCCTACAATGAGCAGTTCTTC
CASSESYSYNEQFF
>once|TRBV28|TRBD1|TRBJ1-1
TGTGCCAGCAGCCCAGGGAGGGGGCGCGGGAACACTGAAGCTTTCTTT
CASSPGRGRGNTEAFF
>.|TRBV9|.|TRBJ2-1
TGTGCCAGCAGCGTAGAACGGTTAACCTACAATGAGCAGTTCTTC
CASSVERLTYNEQFF
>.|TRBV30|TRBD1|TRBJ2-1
TGTGCCTGGAGTGTAGGCAGGGGGCGCTCCGATGAGCAGTTCTTC
CAWSVGRGRSDEQFF
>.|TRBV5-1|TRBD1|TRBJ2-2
TGCGCCAGCAGCTCCCAGGGGGCTACGAACACCGGGGAGCTGTTTTTT
CASSSQGATNTGELFF
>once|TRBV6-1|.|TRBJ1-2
TGTGCCAGCACCCCAGGGGCCGGGTATGGCTACACCTTC
CASTPGAGYGYTF
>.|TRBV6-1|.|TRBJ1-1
TGTGCCAGCATTCTCCGCTCCGGGGTAAACACTGAAGCTTTCTTT
CASILRSGVNTEAFF
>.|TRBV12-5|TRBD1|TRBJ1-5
TGTGCTAGTGCCCCGGGACAGGGCCACAATCAGCCCCAGCATTTT
CASAPGQGHNQPQHF
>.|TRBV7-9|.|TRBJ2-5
TGTGCCAGCAGCCTCCGGGGGCATCAGTACTTC
CASSLRGHQYF
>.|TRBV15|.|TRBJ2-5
TGTGCCACCAGCGGCGTCGGTGAGGTTGGGGAGACCCAGTACTTC
CATSGVGEVGETQYF
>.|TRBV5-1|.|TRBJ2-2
TGCGCCAGCAGCTCGCAGGTTGGGGAGCTGTTTTTT
CASSSQVGELFF
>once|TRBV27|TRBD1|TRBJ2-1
TGTGCCAGCAGCATCTTAAAGGCAGGGGGACGATCTAATGAGCAGTTCTTC
CASSILKAGGRSNEQFF
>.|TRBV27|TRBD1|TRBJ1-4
TGTGCCAGCAGTTGGGCCGGAAGGGGGCCTTGGTTTTTT
CASSWAGRGPWFF
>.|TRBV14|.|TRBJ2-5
TGTGCCAGCAGCACAGGAAGAACACTACTACAAGAGACCCAGTACTTC
CASSTGRTLLQETQYF
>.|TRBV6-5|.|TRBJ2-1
TGTGCCAGCAGCCGGGGACTTGGTACCGCCAATGAGCAGTTCTTC
CASSRGLGTANEQFF
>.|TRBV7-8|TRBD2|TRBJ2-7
TGTGCCAGCAGCTTAGGACTAGCGAACGAGCAGTACTTC
CASSLGLANEQYF
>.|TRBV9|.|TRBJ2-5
TGTGCCAGCAGTCCTGGCGGGAACCAAGAGACCCAGTACTTC
CASSPGGNQETQYF
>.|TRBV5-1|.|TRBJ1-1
TGCGCCAGCAGCTTGGGGGCAAGCAGGAGGAACACTGAAGCTTTCTTT
CASSLGASRRNTEAFF
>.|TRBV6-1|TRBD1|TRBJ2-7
TGTGCCAGCAGTAAGCTCACAGGGGTGAACTACGAGCAGTACTTC
CASSKLTGVNYEQYF
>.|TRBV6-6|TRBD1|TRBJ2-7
TGTGCCAGCAGAACGGGACAGGCAGCCAACGAGCAGTACTTC
CASRTGQAANEQYF
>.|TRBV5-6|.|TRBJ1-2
TGTGCCAGCAGCTTTAGGACAGCCGCACCCTATGGCTACACCTTC
CASSFRTAAPYGYTF
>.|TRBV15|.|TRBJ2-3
TGTGCCACCAGCAGAGGGACAGCCACTGATACGCAGTATTTT
CATSRGTATDTQYF
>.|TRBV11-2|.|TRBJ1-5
TGTGCCAGCAGCCCGACAGAGGCTAGCAATCAGCCCCAGCATTTT
CASSPTEASNQPQHF
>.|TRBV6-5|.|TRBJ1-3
TGTGCCAGCGGACGTGGAAACACCATATATTTT
CASGRGNTIYF
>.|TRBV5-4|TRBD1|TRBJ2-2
TGTGCCAGCAGCGAGAAAACAGGGGACACCGGGGAGCTGTTTTTT
CASSEKTGDTGELFF
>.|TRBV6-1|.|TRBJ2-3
TGTGCCAGCAGTGAATTCGTACGAAGGGGGGGCACAGATACGCAGTATTTT
CASSEFVRRGGTDTQYF
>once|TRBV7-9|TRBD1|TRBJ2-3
TGTGCCAGCAGCTTAATGGGACAGGGGGCTGGAGCAGATACGCAGTATTTT
CASSLMGQGAGADTQYF